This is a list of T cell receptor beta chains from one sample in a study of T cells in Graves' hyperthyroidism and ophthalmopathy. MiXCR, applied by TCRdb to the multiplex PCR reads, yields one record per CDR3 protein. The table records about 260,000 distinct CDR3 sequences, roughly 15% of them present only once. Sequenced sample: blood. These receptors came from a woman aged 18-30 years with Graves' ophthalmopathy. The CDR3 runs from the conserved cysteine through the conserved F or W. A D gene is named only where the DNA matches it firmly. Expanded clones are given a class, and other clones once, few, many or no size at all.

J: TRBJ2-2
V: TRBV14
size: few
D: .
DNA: TGTGCCAGCAGCCAAGCGGCAGGGTGGACCGGGGAGCTGTTTTTT
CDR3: CASSQAAGWTGELFF

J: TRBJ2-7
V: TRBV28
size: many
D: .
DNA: TGTGCCAGCACCGGACAGGAGGGTTCCTACGAGCAGTACTTC
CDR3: CASTGQEGSYEQYF

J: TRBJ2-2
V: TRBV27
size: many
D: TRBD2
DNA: TGTGCCAGCAGTTCAGGGACTAGCGGGAGGTTAACCGGGGAGCTGTTTTTT
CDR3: CASSSGTSGRLTGELFF

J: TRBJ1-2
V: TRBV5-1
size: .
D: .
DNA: TGTGCCAGCAGCATTGAGGGGTTGTTCCGGGAGGGCTACACCTTC
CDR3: CASSIEGLFREGYTF

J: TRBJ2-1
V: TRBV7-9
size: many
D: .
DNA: TGTGCCAGCAGCCCGACGCAGTACAATGAGCAGTTCTTC
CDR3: CASSPTQYNEQFF

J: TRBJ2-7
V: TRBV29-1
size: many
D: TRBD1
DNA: TGCAGCGTTAACAGGGGGTCCTACGAGCAGTACTTC
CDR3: CSVNRGSYEQYF

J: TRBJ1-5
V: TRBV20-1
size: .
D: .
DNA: TGCAGTGCTAGAGATCGACCTACGGGACTTAAGGGACAGCCCCAGCATTTT
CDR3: CSARDRPTGLKGQPQHF

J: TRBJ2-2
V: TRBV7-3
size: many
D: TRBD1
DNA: TGTGCCAGCAGCGTACAGGGGGCCGGGACCGGGGAGCTGTTTTTT
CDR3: CASSVQGAGTGELFF

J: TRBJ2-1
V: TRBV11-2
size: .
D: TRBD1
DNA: TGTGCCAGCAGCTCCCGGGACAGGGCTGACCCATACAATGAGCAGTTCTTC
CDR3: CASSSRDRADPYNEQFF

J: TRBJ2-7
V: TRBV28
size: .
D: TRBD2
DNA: TGTGCCAGCAACCCAACGGTGAGGACTAGCGGGAGGAGCTCCTACGAGCAGTACTTC
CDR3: CASNPTVRTSGRSSYEQYF

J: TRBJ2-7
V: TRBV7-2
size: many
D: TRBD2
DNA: TGTGCCAGCAGCTTGGGCGGGAGCTTGTACGAGCAGTACTTC
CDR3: CASSLGGSLYEQYF

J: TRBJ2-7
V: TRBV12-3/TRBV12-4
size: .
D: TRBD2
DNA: TGTGCCAGCAGCCGACTAGCGGGATCCTACGAGCAGTACTTC
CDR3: CASSRLAGSYEQYF

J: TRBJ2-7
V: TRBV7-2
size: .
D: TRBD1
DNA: TGCGCCAGCAGCTTACTATCAGGGGGAGTCTACGAGCAGTACTTC
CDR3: CASSLLSGGVYEQYF

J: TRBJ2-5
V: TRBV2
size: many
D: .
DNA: TGTGCCAGCAGTGGAAGACCTACACTGGATCCACAAGAGACCCAGTACTTC
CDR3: CASSGRPTLDPQETQYF

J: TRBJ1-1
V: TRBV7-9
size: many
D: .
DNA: TGTGCCAGCAGCGCCGGCCAGAACACTGAAGCTTTCTTT
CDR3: CASSAGQNTEAFF

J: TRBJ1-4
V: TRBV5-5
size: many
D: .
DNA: TGTGCCAGCAGCAGAGCTAATGAAAAACTGTTTTTT
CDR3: CASSRANEKLFF

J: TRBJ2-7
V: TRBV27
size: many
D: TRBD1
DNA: TGTGCCAGCAGCTCCAGGGGGCTCGGCGAGCAGTACTTC
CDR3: CASSSRGLGEQYF

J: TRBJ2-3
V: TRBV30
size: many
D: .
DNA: TGTGCCTGGGGAAGAGGTGGGGGCAGCACAGATACGCAGTATTTT
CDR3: CAWGRGGGSTDTQYF

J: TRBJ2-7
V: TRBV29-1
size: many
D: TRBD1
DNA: TGCAGCGTCGGACAGGGGGGGGACGAGCAGTACTTC
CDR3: CSVGQGGDEQYF

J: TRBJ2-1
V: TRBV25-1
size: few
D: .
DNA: TGTGCCAGCAGTGAACCTGGTACATACAATGAGCAGTTCTTC
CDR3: CASSEPGTYNEQFF

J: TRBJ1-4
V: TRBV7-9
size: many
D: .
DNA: TGTGCCAGCAGCTTAACGGGGAATGAAAAACTGTTTTTT
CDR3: CASSLTGNEKLFF

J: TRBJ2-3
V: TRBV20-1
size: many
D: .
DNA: TGCAGTGCTAGGGAAAGACAGCTATTAACATGGCATACGCAGTATTTT
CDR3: CSARERQLLTWHTQYF

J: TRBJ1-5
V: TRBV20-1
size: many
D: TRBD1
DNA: TGCAGTGCTAGTCCACGGACAGGGGACCTTCAGCCCCAGCATTTT
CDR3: CSASPRTGDLQPQHF

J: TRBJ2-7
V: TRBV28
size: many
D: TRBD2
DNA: TGTGCCAGCAGCCCTGGGGGGGGTTACGAGCAGTACTTC
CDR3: CASSPGGGYEQYF

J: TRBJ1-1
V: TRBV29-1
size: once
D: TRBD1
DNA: TGCAGCGCCGGGACAGGGGGGAACACTGAAGCTTTCTTT
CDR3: CSAGTGGNTEAFF

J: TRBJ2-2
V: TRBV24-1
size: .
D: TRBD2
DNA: TGTGCCACCAGTGATTTGAGGACTAGCGGGAGTTATCGGAACACCGGGGAGCTGTTTTTT
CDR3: CATSDLRTSGSYRNTGELFF

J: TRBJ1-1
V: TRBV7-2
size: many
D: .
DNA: TGTGCCAGCAGCTTACTGGGGATCCGGAACACTGAAGCTTTCTTT
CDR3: CASSLLGIRNTEAFF

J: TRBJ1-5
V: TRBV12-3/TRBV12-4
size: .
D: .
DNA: TGTGCCAGCAGCTGGACTGTCGGTAGCAATCAGCCCCAGCATTTT
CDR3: CASSWTVGSNQPQHF

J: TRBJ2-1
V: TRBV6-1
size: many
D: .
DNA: TGTGCCAGCAGCGTGACCGCCTACAATGAGCAGTTCTTC
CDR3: CASSVTAYNEQFF

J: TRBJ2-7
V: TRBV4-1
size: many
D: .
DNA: TGCGCCAGCAGCCAAGATTCGTTAGGGACGGATTTCGAGCAGTACTTC
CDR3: CASSQDSLGTDFEQYF

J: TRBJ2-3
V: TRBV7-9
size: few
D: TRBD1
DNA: TGTGCCAGCAGTTTAACAGGGGGAGTTGCAGATACGCAGTATTTT
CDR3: CASSLTGGVADTQYF

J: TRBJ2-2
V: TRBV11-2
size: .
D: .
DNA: TGTGCCAGCAGCTCCCGGGACACGGGGACCGGGGAGCTGTTTTTT
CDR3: CASSSRDTGTGELFF

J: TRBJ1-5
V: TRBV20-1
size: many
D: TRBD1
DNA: TGCAGTGCTGAGGGGAGGGACAGAGATATTCAGCCCCAGCATTTT
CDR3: CSAEGRDRDIQPQHF

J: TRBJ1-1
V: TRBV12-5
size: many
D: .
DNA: TGTGCTAGTGGTTTGGTACTGGGGGAAGCTTTCTTT
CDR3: CASGLVLGEAFF

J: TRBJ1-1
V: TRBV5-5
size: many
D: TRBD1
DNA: TGTGCCAGCAGGACCGGGACAGGGCGTCGCACTGAAGCTTTCTTT
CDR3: CASRTGTGRRTEAFF

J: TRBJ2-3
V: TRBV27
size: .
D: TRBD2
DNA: TGTGCCAGCAGTCCACGACTCGGACTAGCGGGAGGGGCAGATACGCAGTATTTT
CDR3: CASSPRLGLAGGADTQYF

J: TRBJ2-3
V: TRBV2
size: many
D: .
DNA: TGTGCCAGCAGTGAATGGCACTCTTCTAGCACAGATACGCAGTATTTT
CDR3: CASSEWHSSSTDTQYF

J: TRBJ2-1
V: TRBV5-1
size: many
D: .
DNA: TGCGCCAGCAGCTGGGGGACAACTTCCTACAATGAGCAGTTCTTC
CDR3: CASSWGTTSYNEQFF

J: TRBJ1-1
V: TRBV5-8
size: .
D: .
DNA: TGTGCCACAAACTCCGGGACACCAATAGAAGCTTTCTTT
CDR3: CATNSGTPIEAFF

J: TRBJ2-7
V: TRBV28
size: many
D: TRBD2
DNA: TGTGCCAGCATCAGGCGGGAGGTTGGCGAGCAGTACTTC
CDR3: CASIRREVGEQYF

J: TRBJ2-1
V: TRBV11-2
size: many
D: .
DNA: TGTGCCAGCAGCTTTGAAGCAAGCTCCTACAATGAGCAGTTCTTC
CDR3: CASSFEASSYNEQFF

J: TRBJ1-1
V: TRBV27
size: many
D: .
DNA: TGTGCCAGCAGTTTTGGGTCGGGCACTGAAGCTTTCTTT
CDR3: CASSFGSGTEAFF

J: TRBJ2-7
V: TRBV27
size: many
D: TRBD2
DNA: TGTGCCAGCAGTCTGAAAAGCGGGGGAATATCCTACGAGCAGTACTTC
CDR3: CASSLKSGGISYEQYF

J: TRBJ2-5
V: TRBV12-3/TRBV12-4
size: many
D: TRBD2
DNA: TGTGCCAGCACCTCAAGCGGGAGGGAGACCCAGTACTTC
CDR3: CASTSSGRETQYF

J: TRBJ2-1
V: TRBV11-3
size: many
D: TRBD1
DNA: TGTGCCAGCAGATATAGGGGGCGCGATGAGCAGTTCTTC
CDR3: CASRYRGRDEQFF

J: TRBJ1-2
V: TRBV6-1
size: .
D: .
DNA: TGTGCCAGCAGATATCGGGGTGGCTATGGCTACACCTTC
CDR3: CASRYRGGYGYTF

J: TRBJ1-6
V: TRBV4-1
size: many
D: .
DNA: TGCGCCAGCAGCCAACTAATCGCGTTGCGACCGAATTCACCCCTCCACTTT
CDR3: CASSQLIALRPNSPLHF

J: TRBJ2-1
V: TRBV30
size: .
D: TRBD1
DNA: TGTGCCTGGAAGGGACAGGGGGCCGGCAATGAGCAGTTCTTC
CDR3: CAWKGQGAGNEQFF

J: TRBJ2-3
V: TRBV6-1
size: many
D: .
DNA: TGTGCCAGCAGTGAATCGGCTAGGACGCAGTATTTT
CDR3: CASSESARTQYF

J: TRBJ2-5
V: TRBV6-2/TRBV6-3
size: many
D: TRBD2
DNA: TGTGCCAGCAGTTTAACTAGCGGAGCCTCGACCCAGTACTTC
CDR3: CASSLTSGASTQYF

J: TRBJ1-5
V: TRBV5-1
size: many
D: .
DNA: TGCGCCAGCAGCCAAACGGGACAACAGGATCAGCCCCAGCATTTT
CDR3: CASSQTGQQDQPQHF

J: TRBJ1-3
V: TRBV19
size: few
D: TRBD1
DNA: TGTGCCAGACGCCCGGGACAGAGCTCTGGAAACACCATATATTTT
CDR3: CARRPGQSSGNTIYF

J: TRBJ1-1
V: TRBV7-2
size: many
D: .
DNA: TGTGCCAGCAGCTTAGTGAGGGGGGCCACTGAAGCTTTCTTT
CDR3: CASSLVRGATEAFF

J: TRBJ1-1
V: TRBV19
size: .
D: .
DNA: TGTGCCAGTAGTATCACGTCCCTGAACACTGAAGCTTTCTTT
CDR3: CASSITSLNTEAFF

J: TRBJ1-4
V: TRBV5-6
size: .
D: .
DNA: TGTGCCAGCAGCCTGGCTGGGCTTCCTGTTGAAAAACTGTTTTTT
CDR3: CASSLAGLPVEKLFF